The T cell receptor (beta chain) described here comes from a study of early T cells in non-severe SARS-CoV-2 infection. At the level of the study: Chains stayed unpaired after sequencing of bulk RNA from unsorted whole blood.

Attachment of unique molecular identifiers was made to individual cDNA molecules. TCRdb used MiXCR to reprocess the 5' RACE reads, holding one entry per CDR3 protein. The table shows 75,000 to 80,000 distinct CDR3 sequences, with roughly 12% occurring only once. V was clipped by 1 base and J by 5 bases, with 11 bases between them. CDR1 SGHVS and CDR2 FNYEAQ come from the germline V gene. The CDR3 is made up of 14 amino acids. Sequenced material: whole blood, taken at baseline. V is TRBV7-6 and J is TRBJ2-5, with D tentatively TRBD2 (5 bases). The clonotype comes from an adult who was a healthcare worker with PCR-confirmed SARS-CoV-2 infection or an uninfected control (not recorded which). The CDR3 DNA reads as TGTGCCAGCAGCTTAGGACTTCGGAGGGAGACCCAGTACTTC. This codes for CASSLGLRRETQYF.